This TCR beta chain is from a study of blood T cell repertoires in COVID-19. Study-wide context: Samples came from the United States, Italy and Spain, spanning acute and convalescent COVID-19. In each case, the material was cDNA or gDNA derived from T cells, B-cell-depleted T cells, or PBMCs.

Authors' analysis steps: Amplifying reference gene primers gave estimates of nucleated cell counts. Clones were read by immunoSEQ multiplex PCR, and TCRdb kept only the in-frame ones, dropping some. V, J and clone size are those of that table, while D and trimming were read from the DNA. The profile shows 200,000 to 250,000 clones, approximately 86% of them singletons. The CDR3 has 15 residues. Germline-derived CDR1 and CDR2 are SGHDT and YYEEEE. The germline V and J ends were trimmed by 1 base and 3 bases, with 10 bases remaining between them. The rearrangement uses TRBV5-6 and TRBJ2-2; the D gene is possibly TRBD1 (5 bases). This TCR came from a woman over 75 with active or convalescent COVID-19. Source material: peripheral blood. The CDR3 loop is CASSLRGGYTGELFF. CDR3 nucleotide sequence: TGTGCCAGCAGCTTGAGGGGCGGTTACACCGGGGAGCTGTTTTTT. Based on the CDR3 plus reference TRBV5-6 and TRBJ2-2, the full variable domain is DAGVTQSPTHLIKTRGQQVTLRCSPKSGHDTVSWYQQALGQGPQFIFQYYEEEERQRGNFPDRFSGHQFPNYSSELNVNALLLGDSALYLCASSLRGGYTGELFFGEGSRLTVL.